Below are 16 T cell receptor beta chains sequenced from a single sample in a study of T-cell reconstitution after alpha-beta-depleted transplantation in children. Preparing the TCRbeta library involved the use of unique molecular identifiers. TCRdb re-called the PCR reads with MiXCR, one entry per CDR3 protein. The sample comprises around 60,000 distinct CDR3 sequences, less than 55% of which are singletons, and around 98% rests with the top ten. The sample here was PBMCs, mostly from graft donor cells, taken 360 days after TCRalphabeta/CD19-depleted stem cell transplant. The receptors were gathered from a male patient between 10 and 17 years old who had a stem cell transplant for acute lymphoblastic leukemia, so the T cells may come from the graft donor.

This clonotype was observed a handful of times. The chain is built from TRBV27 and TRBJ2-3; D remains unclear. Germline CDR1 reads MNHEY; CDR2 reads SMNVEV (reference sequence). Trimming pared 2 bases from V and 1 base from J, leaving 7 bases between. CDR3 length: 14 residues. CDR3 nucleotide sequence: TGTGCCAGCAGTTTAGAACGTCGCACAGATACGCAGTATTTT. Protein sequence: CASSLERRTDTQYF.

The CDR3 spells CSVEGQLNTEAFF. DNA of the CDR3: TGCAGCGTTGAGGGGCAGCTCAACACTGAAGCTTTCTTT. This chain joins TRBV29-1 and TRBJ1-1; D may be TRBD1 (5 bases). Looked up from germline, CDR1 is SQVTM and CDR2 is ANQGSEA. Trimming removed 3 bases from V and 2 bases from J, with 10 bases in between. The CDR3 extends over 13 amino acids. The complete variable domain, with remaining parts taken from reference TRBV29-1 and TRBJ1-1, reads SAVISQKPSRDICQRGTSLTIQCQVDSQVTMMFWYRQQPGQSLTLIATANQGSEATYESGFVIDKFPISRPNLTFSTLTVSNMSPEDSSIYLCSVEGQLNTEAFFGQGTRLTVV.

V usage is TRBV6-5 and J usage is TRBJ2-7; TRBD1 might be the D (5 bases). V was clipped by 0 bases and J by 5 bases, with 14 bases between them. In germline, CDR1 is MNHEY, CDR2 SVGAGI. The CDR3 runs 15 residues. The CDR3 DNA follows: TGTGCCAGCAGTTACTCGAGAACAGGTTTGAACGAGCAGTACTTC. Translation: CASSYSRTGLNEQYF.

This clonotype was counted between two and nine times. As DNA, the CDR3 is TGTGCCAGCAGTTTTGGTTGGGGGGCGACATACGAGCAGTACTTC. Translating it yields CASSFGWGATYEQYF. J is TRBJ2-7 and V is TRBV12-3 or TRBV12-4; D is perhaps TRBD1 or TRBD2 (6 bases each). The CDR3 loop spans 15 amino acids. The V and J ends lost 3 bases and 4 bases respectively, with 16 bases between them.

This clonotype appeared a few times. CDR3 sequence reads: CASSGGTSGSYEQYF. CDR3 coding DNA: TGTGCCAGCAGCGGTGGGACTAGCGGGAGCTACGAGCAGTACTTC. The rearrangement links TRBV27 to TRBJ2-7; 14 bases agree with TRBD2. V was clipped by 6 bases and J by 3 bases; unmatched bases: 4. From germline, CDR1 is MNHEY and CDR2 SMNVEV (reference sequence). The CDR3 contains 15 residues.

The rearrangement links TRBV10-1 to TRBJ2-3; D is uncertain. V lost 3 bases to trimming and J lost 2 bases, with 9 bases between them. CDR1 and CDR2 from the germline V gene are WNHNN and SYGVQD (reference sequence). This CDR3 is 14 amino acids long. The CDR3, as DNA: TGCGCCAGCAGTGACAGGTTCTCCACAGATACGCAGTATTTT. The encoded protein is CASSDRFSTDTQYF.

This chain connects TRBV6-4 to TRBJ2-1, with 11 positions matching TRBD2. Germline values: CDR1 MRHNA, CDR2 SNTAGT. This CDR3 has 17 residues. J was trimmed by 2 bases and V by 4 bases; bases with no gene match: 7. The DNA for the CDR3 is TGTGCCAGCAGTGCCGAGGGGACTAGCGGCCCCTACAATGAGCAGTTCTTC. This codes for CASSAEGTSGPYNEQFF.

The chain has TRBV5-1 and TRBJ1-1, with D possibly TRBD1 on 5 matching bases. The CDR3 runs 14 residues. The V end was cut by 4 bases, the J end by 4 bases, with 14 bases between. From germline, CDR1 is SGHRS and CDR2 YFSETQ. CDR3 DNA: TGCGCCAGCAGCCCCGGGACGCTGGGCACTGAAGCTTTCTTT. Residues: CASSPGTLGTEAFF.

The CDR3 sequence is CASSPKGLAGYEQYF. The DNA for the CDR3 is TGTGCCAGCAGCCCAAAAGGACTAGCGGGTTACGAGCAGTACTTC. The V call is TRBV13, the J call TRBJ2-7; 11 bases line up with TRBD2. Per germline, CDR1 PRHDT and CDR2 FYEKMQ (reference sequence). The CDR3 runs 15 residues. The ends lost 5 bases at V and 4 bases at J; junction bases unmatched: 7.

In this sample, this clonotype turned up a few times. The V gene is TRBV7-2, the J gene TRBJ2-1; 8 nucleotides agree with TRBD2. The V segment lost 2 bases and the J segment 7 bases; nucleotides outside the gene matches: 1. The CDR3 runs to 13 residues. CDR1 and CDR2 from the germline V gene are SGHTA and FQGNSA. The CDR3: CASSLIAGNEQFF. The CDR3 DNA sequence: TGTGCCAGCAGCTTAATAGCGGGGAATGAGCAGTTCTTC.

This clonotype was seen only a few times. The V gene is TRBV5-1, the J gene TRBJ1-4; D call uncertain. Germline CDR1 is SGHRS and CDR2 is YFSETQ. Trimming pared 4 bases from V and 0 bases from J, leaving 16 bases between. This CDR3 region has 17 residues. The CDR3 spells CASSALAREATNEKLFF. In DNA form, the CDR3 reads TGCGCCAGCAGCGCACTCGCGAGGGAAGCAACTAATGAAAAACTGTTTTTT.

The J gene is TRBJ2-7, the V gene TRBV20-1; 9 positions match TRBD1. Germline V lookup: CDR1 DFQATT, CDR2 SNEGSKA (reference sequence). This CDR3 is built from 17 residues. The V and J ends lost 6 bases and 2 bases, in that order; junction bases with no gene match: 17. The CDR3 here is CSAWDRESFSTPYEQYF. The CDR3 nucleotides read TGCAGTGCCTGGGACAGGGAAAGTTTTTCCACCCCCTACGAGCAGTACTTC.

The chain uses TRBV9 and TRBJ2-5; 14 positions agree with TRBD2. J lost 5 bases, V lost 4 bases, and 7 bases had no gene match. The CDR3 extends over 16 amino acids. Germline V gene lookup returns CDR1 SGDLS and CDR2 YYNGEE. CDR3 bases: TGTGCCAGCAGCCTTCGGGGACTAGCGGGAGTGGAGACCCAGTACTTC. Translated, it gives CASSLRGLAGVETQYF. The entire variable domain, with the rest obtained from reference TRBV9 and TRBJ2-5, is as follows: DSGVTQTPKHLITATGQRVTLRCSPRSGDLSVYWYQQSLDQGLQFLIQYYNGEERAKGNILERFSAQQFPDLHSELNLSSLELGDSALYFCASSLRGLAGVETQYFGPGTRLLVL.

The table lists this clonotype with a few counts. The rearrangement joins TRBV5-1 to TRBJ2-1; D call uncertain. V dropped 4 bases and J dropped 1 base, with 6 bases sitting between them. The CDR3 extends over 13 amino acids. The germline CDR1 and CDR2 sequences are SGHRS and YFSETQ. In nucleotides, the CDR3 is TGCGCCAGCAGCGTTGGGTCCTACAATGAGCAGTTCTTC. It yields the protein CASSVGSYNEQFF.

In regard to this clonotype: Compared with germline, one end of the junction differs, possibly owing to a read error. This chain joins TRBV6-1 and TRBJ2-7, with 7 bases matching TRBD2. CDR3 size: 13 residues. CDR1 and CDR2 (germline): MNHNS, SASEGT. The CDR3 nucleotides are TGTTCCAGCAGTCTAGCGGAGACCTACGAGCAGTACTTC. This sequence encodes CSSSLAETYEQYF.

The V and J genes are TRBV20-1 and TRBJ2-3, with TRBD2 matching over 8 bases. The germline V gene has CDR1 DFQATT and CDR2 SNEGSKA (reference sequence). CDR3 length equals 16 residues. J gave up 5 bases and V 4 bases, and 14 bases lay outside the gene matches. Here the CDR3 DNA reads TGCAGTGCTACTCAAGCGGGACTAGTCTTGATAGATACGCAGTATTTT. Translation gives CSATQAGLVLIDTQYF.